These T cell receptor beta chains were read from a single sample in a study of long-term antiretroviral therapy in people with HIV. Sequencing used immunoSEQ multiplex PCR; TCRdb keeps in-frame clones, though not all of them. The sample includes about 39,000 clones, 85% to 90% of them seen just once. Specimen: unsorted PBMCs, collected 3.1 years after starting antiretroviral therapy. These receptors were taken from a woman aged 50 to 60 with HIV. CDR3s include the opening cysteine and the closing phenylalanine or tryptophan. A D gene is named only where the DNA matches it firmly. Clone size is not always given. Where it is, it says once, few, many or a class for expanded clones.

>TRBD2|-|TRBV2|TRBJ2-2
TGTGCCAGCAGTGATTCGGCGGGGGCGAACACCGGGGAGCTGTTTTTT
CASSDSAGANTGELFF
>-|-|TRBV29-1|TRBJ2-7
TGCAGCGTTGGGAGCTCAGCCAGCTACGAGCAGTACTTC
CSVGSSASYEQYF
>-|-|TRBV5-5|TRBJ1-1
TGTGCCAGCAGCTTGGTCCCGGGGAACACTGAAGCTTTCTTT
CASSLVPGNTEAFF
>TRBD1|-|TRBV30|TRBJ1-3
TGTGCCTGGGGCCGGGACAGGGTATCTGGAAACACCATATATTTT
CAWGRDRVSGNTIYF
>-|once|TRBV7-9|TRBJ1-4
TGTGCCAGCAGCCCAGGGGCACTAGTGGAAAAACTGTTTTTT
CASSPGALVEKLFF
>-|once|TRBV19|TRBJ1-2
TGTGCCAGTAGACAGGCAGCTAACTATGGCTACACCTTC
CASRQAANYGYTF
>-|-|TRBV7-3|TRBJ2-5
TGTGCCAGCAGCTTTGGATCAGGGGGGGTGGAGACCCAGTACTTC
CASSFGSGGVETQYF
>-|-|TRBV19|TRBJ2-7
TGTGCCAGTAGTTCCGGGGTCGAGCAGTACTTC
CASSSGVEQYF
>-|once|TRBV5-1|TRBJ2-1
TGCGCCAGCAGCTTAACGGGGGTATACAATGAGCAGTTCTTC
CASSLTGVYNEQFF
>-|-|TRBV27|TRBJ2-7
TGTGCCAGCAGTCCCAGTCAGAAGTCCTCCTACGAGCAGTACTTC
CASSPSQKSSYEQYF
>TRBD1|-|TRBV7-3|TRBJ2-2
TGTGCCAGCAGCACAACAGGGGACACCGGGGAGCTGTTTTTT
CASSTTGDTGELFF
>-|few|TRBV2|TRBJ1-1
TGTGCCAGCAGTGTCGCCTGGGAAGCTTTCTTT
CASSVAWEAFF
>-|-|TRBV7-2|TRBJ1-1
TGTGCCAGCAGCTTACCCGGCCCAGTGAACACTGAAGCTTTCTTT
CASSLPGPVNTEAFF
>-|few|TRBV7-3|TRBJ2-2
TGTGCCAGCAGCGAAATGGGCACCGGGGAGCTGTTTTTT
CASSEMGTGELFF
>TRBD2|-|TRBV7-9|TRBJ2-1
TGTGCCAGCAGTCTAGGGCTAGCGGGGGGGGACGAGCAGTTCTTC
CASSLGLAGGDEQFF
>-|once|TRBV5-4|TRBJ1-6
TGTGCCAGCAGCTTCCCAGAGAATTCACCCCTCCACTTT
CASSFPENSPLHF
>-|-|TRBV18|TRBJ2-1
TGTGCCAGCTCACCACTAGGTCCCAATGAGCAGTTCTTC
CASSPLGPNEQFF
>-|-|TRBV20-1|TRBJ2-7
TGCAGTGCTCCGCTGCTCTACGAGCAGTACTTC
CSAPLLYEQYF
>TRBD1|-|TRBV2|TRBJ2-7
TGTGCCAGCAGGCCCGGGACAGCCTACGAGCAGTACTTC
CASRPGTAYEQYF
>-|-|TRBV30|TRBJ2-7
TGTGCCTGGAGTCGACAGTACGAGCAGTACTTC
CAWSRQYEQYF
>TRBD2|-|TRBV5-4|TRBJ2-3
TGTGCCAGCAGCTTGCGGAGGTTGGGACTAGCGACAGATACGCAGTATTTT
CASSLRRLGLATDTQYF
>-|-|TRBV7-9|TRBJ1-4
TGTGCCAGCAGCTTAGGCCGAGGGGCAGTTAATGAAAAACTGTTTTTT
CASSLGRGAVNEKLFF
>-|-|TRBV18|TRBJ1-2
TGTGCCAGCTCACTAAACTACGGTGGCTACACCTTC
CASSLNYGGYTF
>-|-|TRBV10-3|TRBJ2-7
TGTGCCATCAGTGAGACAGGGTCGGGGTACGGCGAGCAGTACTTC
CAISETGSGYGEQYF
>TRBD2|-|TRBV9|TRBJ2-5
TGTGCCAGCAGCCCAAGGGACCGCGGGAGCAAGCAAGAGACCCAGTACTTC
CASSPRDRGSKQETQYF
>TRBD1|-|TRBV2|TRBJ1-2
TGTGCCAGCAGTGAAGCCCGAAACAGGGGCCGGTATGGCTACACCTTC
CASSEARNRGRYGYTF
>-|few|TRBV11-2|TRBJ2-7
TGTGCCAGCAGCCAGACGGAGATAAGTGCCCAGTACTTC
CASSQTEISAQYF
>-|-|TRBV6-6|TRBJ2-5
TGTGCCAGCACCCACTCGGGTTCTCAAGAGACCCAGTACTTC
CASTHSGSQETQYF
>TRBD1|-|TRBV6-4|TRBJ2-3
TGTGCCAGCAGCGAATTTCCGGGACAGAACACAGATACGCAGTATTTT
CASSEFPGQNTDTQYF
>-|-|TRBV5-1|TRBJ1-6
TGCGCCAGCAGCCGTGTGCTCCTAACAAGCTCCTATAATTCACCCCTCCACTTT
CASSRVLLTSSYNSPLHF
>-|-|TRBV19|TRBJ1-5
TGTGCCAGTACCAGTACAGGATTCGGCAATCAGCCCCAGCATTTT
CASTSTGFGNQPQHF
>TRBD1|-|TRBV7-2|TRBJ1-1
TGTGCCAGCAGCGCCAGGACAGGGGGCCCGCACACTGAAGCTTTCTTT
CASSARTGGPHTEAFF
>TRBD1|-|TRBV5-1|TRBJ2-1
TGCGCCAGCAGCTCGGGACAGTTTTTCGATGAGCAGTTCTTC
CASSSGQFFDEQFF
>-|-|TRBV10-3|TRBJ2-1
TGTGCCATCAGTGAGTCGCAGCCTAAGGGGGGTAATGAGCAGTTCTTC
CAISESQPKGGNEQFF
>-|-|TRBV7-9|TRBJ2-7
TGTGCCAGCAGCCCTAATTACGAGCAGTACTTC
CASSPNYEQYF
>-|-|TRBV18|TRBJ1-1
TGTGCCAGCTCACCATTAATGGGAGAGAACACTGAAGCTTTCTTT
CASSPLMGENTEAFF
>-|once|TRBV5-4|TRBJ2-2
TGTGCCAGCAGCTTGGTACCAACCGGGGAGCTGTTTTTT
CASSLVPTGELFF
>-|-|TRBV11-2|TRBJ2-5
TGTGCCAGCAGCTCCCTTCCCCGGGGTGGAGAGACCCAGTACTTC
CASSSLPRGGETQYF
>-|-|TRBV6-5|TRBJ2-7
TGTGCCAGCAGTAACGCAGTAACTTACGAGCAGTACTTC
CASSNAVTYEQYF
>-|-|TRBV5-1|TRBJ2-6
TGCGCCAGCAGCCCCGACAGGCCATCTGGGGCCAACGTCCTGACTTTC
CASSPDRPSGANVLTF
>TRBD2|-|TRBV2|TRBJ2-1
TGTGCCAGCAAGGGACTAGCGGCCTACAATGAGCAGTTCTTC
CASKGLAAYNEQFF
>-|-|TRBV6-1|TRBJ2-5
TGTGCCAGCAGTCCCGTCACGGGTGAGACCCAGTACTTC
CASSPVTGETQYF
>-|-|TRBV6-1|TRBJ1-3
TGTGCCAGCAGCCCAGGGTATTCTGGAAACACCATATATTTT
CASSPGYSGNTIYF
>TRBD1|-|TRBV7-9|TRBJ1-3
TGTGCCAGCAGCCCTACAGGGGCCATCTCTGGAAACACCATATATTTT
CASSPTGAISGNTIYF
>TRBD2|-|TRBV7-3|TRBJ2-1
TGTGCCAGCAGCCCTCGACTAGCGGGGGGCTCCTACAATGAGCAGTTCTTC
CASSPRLAGGSYNEQFF